The entry that follows covers one T cell receptor beta chain sequence. Its antigen is not known. Germline V gene sequence: CDR1 SGHAT, CDR2 FQNNGV. The CDR3 runs to 13 residues. Trimming took off 3 bases at V and 1 base at J, with 7 bases between the two ends. Among the donors, all were healthy bone marrow donors. The data stem from a study of cytomegalovirus exposure and HLA in healthy donors. Study results and caveats: Some V segments (TRBV6-2 and TRBV6-3 among them) were excluded as indistinguishable. Most sequenced TCRs were rare (though some public TCRs occurred in many donors). Trimming of TCR beta V- and J-genes showed a link, identified in a later analysis, to a missense DCLRE1C variant.

The PCR used 60 Vbeta and 13 Jbeta primers. The protocol was immunoSEQ multiplex PCR, while the TCRdb copy is restricted to in-frame clones and leaves out a portion. This sample's table reports 200,000 to 250,000 clones. The sample taken for sequencing was PBMCs. This chain connects TRBV11-2 to TRBJ2-7; maybe TRBD1 (5 bases). This TCR derives from a woman aged 30 to 39 in good health and CMV-seropositive. CDR3 DNA sequence: TGTGCCAGCAGCTTTACAGGTTCCTACGAGCAGTACTTC. Amino acid sequence: CASSFTGSYEQYF.